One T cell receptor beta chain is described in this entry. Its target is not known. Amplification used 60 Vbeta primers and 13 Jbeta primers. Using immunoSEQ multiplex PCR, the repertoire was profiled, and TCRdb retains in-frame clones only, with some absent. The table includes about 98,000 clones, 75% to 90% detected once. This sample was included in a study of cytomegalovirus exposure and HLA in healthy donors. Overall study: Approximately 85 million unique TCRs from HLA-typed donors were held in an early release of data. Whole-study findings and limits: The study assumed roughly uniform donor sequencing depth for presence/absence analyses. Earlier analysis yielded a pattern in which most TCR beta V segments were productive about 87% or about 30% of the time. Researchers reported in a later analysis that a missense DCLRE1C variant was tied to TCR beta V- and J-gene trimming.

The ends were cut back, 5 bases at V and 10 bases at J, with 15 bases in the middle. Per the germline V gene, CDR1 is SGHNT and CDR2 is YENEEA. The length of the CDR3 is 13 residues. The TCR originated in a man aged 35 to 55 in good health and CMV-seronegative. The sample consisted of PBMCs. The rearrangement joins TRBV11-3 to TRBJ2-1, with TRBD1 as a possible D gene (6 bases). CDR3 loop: CASSAPLGTEQFF. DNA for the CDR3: TGTGCCAGCAGCGCCCCGCTAGGGACAGAGCAGTTCTTC. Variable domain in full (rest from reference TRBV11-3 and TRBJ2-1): EAGVVQSPRYKIIEKKQPVAFWCNPISGHNTLYWYLQNLGQGPELLIRYENEEAVDDSQLPKDRFSAERLKGVDSTLKIQPAELGDSAVYLCASSAPLGTEQFFGPGTRLTVL.